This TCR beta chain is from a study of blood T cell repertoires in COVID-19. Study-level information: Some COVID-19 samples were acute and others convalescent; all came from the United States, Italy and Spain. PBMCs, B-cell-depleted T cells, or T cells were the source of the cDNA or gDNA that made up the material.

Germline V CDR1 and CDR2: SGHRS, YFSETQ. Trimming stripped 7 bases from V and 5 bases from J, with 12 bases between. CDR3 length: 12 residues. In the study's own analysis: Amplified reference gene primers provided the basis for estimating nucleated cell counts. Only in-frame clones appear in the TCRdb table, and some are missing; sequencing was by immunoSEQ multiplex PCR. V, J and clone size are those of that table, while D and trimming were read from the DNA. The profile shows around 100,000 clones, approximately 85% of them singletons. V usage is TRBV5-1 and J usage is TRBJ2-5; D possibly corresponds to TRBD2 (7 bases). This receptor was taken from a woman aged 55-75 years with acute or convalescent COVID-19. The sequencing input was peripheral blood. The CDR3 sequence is CASGGGPETQYF. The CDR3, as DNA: TGCGCCAGCGGGGGGGGGCCGGAGACCCAGTACTTC.